Listed below are T cell receptor beta chains from one sample, sequenced in a study of technical replicates of blood from a few donors. The table came from immunoSEQ multiplex PCR; TCRdb's copy has only in-frame clones and leaves some out. The sample has about 17,000 clones, 82% seen once; the top ten hold over 9.5%. The sequenced sample was PBMCs. The receptor set was obtained from a human donor in good health. Some clones in this sample may be carry-over from other donors' samples. The conserved cysteine and the conserved F or W are not part of the CDR3 here. The order of the fields is V gene, CDR3 protein.

v_call: TRBV11-1; cdr3_aa: ASVGRGMNTEAF
v_call: TRBV7-9; cdr3_aa: ASSRRTGTDNEQF
v_call: TRBV7-9; cdr3_aa: ASSLWGTGEVETQY
v_call: TRBV19; cdr3_aa: ASIASGVNEQF
v_call: TRBV5-4; cdr3_aa: ASSFGSGATDTQY
v_call: TRBV7-9; cdr3_aa: ASSTSGPQRATYEQY
v_call: TRBV28; cdr3_aa: ASSFRLAGETQY
v_call: TRBV5-1; cdr3_aa: ASSIVSNTEAF
v_call: TRBV5-1; cdr3_aa: ASSARGQGAGEQY
v_call: TRBV19; cdr3_aa: ASSIGQAYSNQPQH
v_call: TRBV18; cdr3_aa: ASSGQGNYEQY
v_call: TRBV9; cdr3_aa: ASSAGVSSGSEPYNEQF
v_call: TRBV6-1; cdr3_aa: ASSGGSSGANVLT
v_call: TRBV6-5; cdr3_aa: AVRSSAAYEQY
v_call: TRBV27; cdr3_aa: ASSSGLGANVLT
v_call: TRBV18; cdr3_aa: ASSPRGGVDTEAF
v_call: TRBV12-1; cdr3_aa: ASNTLSDRAYEQY
v_call: TRBV29-1; cdr3_aa: SVASQDGYT
v_call: TRBV18; cdr3_aa: ASSPLGRGVNTEAF
v_call: TRBV12-5; cdr3_aa: ASGFGQGASGELF
v_call: TRBV29-1; cdr3_aa: SGARDKNTEAF
v_call: TRBV7-9; cdr3_aa: ASSLQGNGNIQY
v_call: TRBV5-6; cdr3_aa: ASSRLAGVAYEQY
v_call: TRBV7-9; cdr3_aa: ASSVQGNQPQH
v_call: TRBV27; cdr3_aa: ASSLPPGQPGETQY
v_call: TRBV19; cdr3_aa: ASSFSGTIYNEQF
v_call: TRBV4-3; cdr3_aa: ASSQDTVTYEQY
v_call: TRBV30; cdr3_aa: AWSKAGGLTDTQY
v_call: TRBV2; cdr3_aa: ASTEGTSGYQETQY
v_call: TRBV4-2; cdr3_aa: ASSQKWGVDNYGYT
v_call: TRBV18; cdr3_aa: ASSPPSPGLAGAGETQY
v_call: TRBV5-1; cdr3_aa: ASSLSGGFNEQL
v_call: TRBV5-1; cdr3_aa: ASSLGTGGNLYYEQY
v_call: TRBV7-9; cdr3_aa: ASSLFGVDEQY
v_call: TRBV11-1; cdr3_aa: ASSLGLAGAYEQY
v_call: TRBV6-6; cdr3_aa: ASNGQDNYGYT